These T cell receptor beta chains were read from a single sample in a study of Graves' ophthalmopathy and Graves' hyperthyroidism. TCRdb processed the multiplex PCR reads anew with MiXCR; each CDR3 protein has one entry. The sample yields approximately 380,000 distinct CDR3 sequences, 20% to 25% seen once. Material for sequencing was peripheral blood. Receptors were obtained from a woman aged 18-29 years with stable Graves' hyperthyroidism. Both conserved end residues are part of each CDR3. Each record gives: D gene, J gene, clone size, V gene, CDR3 DNA, CDR3 protein. The D gene is left open where the match is weak. Not every row has a clone size; where given, it reads once, few, many or a size class.

TRBD1,TRBJ2-3,NA,TRBV6-1,TGTGCCAGCAGTGGACAGGGGCTCCGGGATACGCAGTATTTT,CASSGQGLRDTQYF
NA,TRBJ1-1,NA,TRBV11-1,TGTGCCAGCAGCTTATGGGGTTCGGCTTTCTTT,CASSLWGSAFF
NA,TRBJ1-1,many,TRBV6-1,TGTGCCAGCAGCCGAGGGAGCGGACCGAACACTGAAGCTTTCTTT,CASSRGSGPNTEAFF
NA,TRBJ2-7,many,TRBV20-1,TGCAGTGCTAGATTTCCTTATAACTACGAGCAGTACTTC,CSARFPYNYEQYF
TRBD2,TRBJ2-7,many,TRBV15,TGTGCCACCAGCAGACGACTGATTGGCGGGAGTAGGTACGAGCAGTACTTC,CATSRRLIGGSRYEQYF
NA,TRBJ1-2,NA,TRBV5-1,TGCGCCAGCAGCTGGGACGGGAGGTTTAACTATGGCTACACCTTC,CASSWDGRFNYGYTF
NA,TRBJ2-2,once,TRBV29-1,TGCAGCGTTGAAGATCGTCGGCACACCGGGGAGCTGTTTTTT,CSVEDRRHTGELFF
TRBD1,TRBJ2-5,many,TRBV7-2,TGTGCCAGCAGCTTAAGGGGACAGGGGGTCCAAGAGACCCAGTACTTC,CASSLRGQGVQETQYF
NA,TRBJ1-5,many,TRBV7-2,TGTGCCAGCAGCCCAGGAAGGGTTAGCAATCAGCCCCAGCATTTT,CASSPGRVSNQPQHF
NA,TRBJ2-5,many,TRBV15,TGTGCCACCAGCACTATCGCTGGCAGGGGACAAGAGACCCAGTACTTC,CATSTIAGRGQETQYF
NA,TRBJ1-1,many,TRBV6-5,TGTGCCAGCAGTTACTCGGGGGGGGAAGCTTTCTTT,CASSYSGGEAFF
NA,TRBJ1-2,many,TRBV20-1,TGCAGTGCGGACCACGACAGAAGCTATGGCTACACCTTC,CSADHDRSYGYTF
TRBD1,TRBJ2-2,NA,TRBV30,TGTGCCTGGAGTGTATATCTGGGACAGCCCACCGGGGAGCTGTTTTTT,CAWSVYLGQPTGELFF
NA,TRBJ1-6,many,TRBV3-1,TGTGCCAGCAGCCAGGCCGGGTCCACCTATTCACCCCTCCACTTT,CASSQAGSTYSPLHF
NA,TRBJ1-1,many,TRBV6-1,TGTGCCAGCAGTCTGGGGTTGACTGTGAACACTGAAGCTTTCTTT,CASSLGLTVNTEAFF
NA,TRBJ1-6,many,TRBV6-1,TGTGCCAGCAGTGACCGGGACGGTAATTCACCCCTCCACTTT,CASSDRDGNSPLHF
NA,TRBJ2-7,few,TRBV30,TGTGCCTGGACTGACACCAACGCCTACGAGCAGTACTTC,CAWTDTNAYEQYF
NA,TRBJ2-7,few,TRBV19,TGTGCCAGTAGTATTGGCTCGTCAGGGATCTACGAGCAGTACTTC,CASSIGSSGIYEQYF
TRBD1,TRBJ1-2,many,TRBV28,TGTGCCAGCAGTCACGACAGGGACGGGGGTGGCTACACCTTC,CASSHDRDGGGYTF
NA,TRBJ2-2,many,TRBV7-2,TGTGCCAGCAGCTTAGTTCGGGGGCGGGCCGGGGAGCTGTTTTTT,CASSLVRGRAGELFF
NA,TRBJ1-2,many,TRBV25-1,TGTGCCAGCAGTGAATATAGCCGCTATGGGGGCTACACCTTC,CASSEYSRYGGYTF
NA,TRBJ2-7,few,TRBV27,TGTGCCAGCAGTCTACACCGGGACTTACCCTACGAGCAGTACTTC,CASSLHRDLPYEQYF